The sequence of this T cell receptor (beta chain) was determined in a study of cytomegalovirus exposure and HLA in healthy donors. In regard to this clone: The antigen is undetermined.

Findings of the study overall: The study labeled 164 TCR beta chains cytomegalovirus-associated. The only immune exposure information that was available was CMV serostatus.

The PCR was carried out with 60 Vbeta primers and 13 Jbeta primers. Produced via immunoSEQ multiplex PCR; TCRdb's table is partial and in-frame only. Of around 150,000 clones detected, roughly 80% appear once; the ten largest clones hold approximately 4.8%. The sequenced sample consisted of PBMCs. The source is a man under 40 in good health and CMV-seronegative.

CDR3 sequence (DNA): TGCAGCGTTGACAGGGTGACTGAAGCTTTCTTT. Its translation is CSVDRVTEAFF. This rearrangement joins TRBV29-1 to TRBJ1-1; perhaps TRBD1 as D (5 bases). Trimming removed 3 bases from V and 5 bases from J, with 7 bases in between. The CDR3 length is 11 residues. Looked up from germline, CDR1 is SQVTM and CDR2 is ANQGSEA. Filled out from reference TRBV29-1 and TRBJ1-1, the complete variable domain reads SAVISQKPSRDICQRGTSLTIQCQVDSQVTMMFWYRQQPGQSLTLIATANQGSEATYESGFVIDKFPISRPNLTFSTLTVSNMSPEDSSIYLCSVDRVTEAFFGQGTRLTVV.